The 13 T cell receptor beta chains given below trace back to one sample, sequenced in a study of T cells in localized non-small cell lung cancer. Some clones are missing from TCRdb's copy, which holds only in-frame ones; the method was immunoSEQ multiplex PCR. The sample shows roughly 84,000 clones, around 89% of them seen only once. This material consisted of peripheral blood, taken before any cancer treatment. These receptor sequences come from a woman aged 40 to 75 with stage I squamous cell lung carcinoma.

CDR3 sequence: CAWSVRARGVGYTF. CDR3 in DNA: TGTGCCTGGAGTGTAAGGGCCAGGGGAGTCGGCTACACCTTC. The chain employs TRBV30 and TRBJ1-2, with a tentative D call TRBD1 (6 bases). Germline loops: CDR1 GTSNPN, CDR2 SVGIG (reference sequence). The CDR3 length is 14 residues. V was cut by 0 bases and J by 8 bases, with 16 bases left in between. The full variable domain, completed using reference TRBV30 and TRBJ1-2, is SQTIHQWPATLVQPVGSPLSLECTVEGTSNPNLYWYRQAAGRGLQLLFYSVGIGQISSEVPQNLSASRPQDRQFILSSKKLLLSDSGFYLCAWSVRARGVGYTFGSGTRLTVV.

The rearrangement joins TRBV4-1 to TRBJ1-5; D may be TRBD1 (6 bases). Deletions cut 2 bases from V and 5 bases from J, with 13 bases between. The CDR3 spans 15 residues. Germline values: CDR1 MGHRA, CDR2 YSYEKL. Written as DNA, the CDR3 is TGCGCCAGCAGCCAATTGGACAGAGTGCATCAGCCCCAGCATTTT. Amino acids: CASSQLDRVHQPQHF.

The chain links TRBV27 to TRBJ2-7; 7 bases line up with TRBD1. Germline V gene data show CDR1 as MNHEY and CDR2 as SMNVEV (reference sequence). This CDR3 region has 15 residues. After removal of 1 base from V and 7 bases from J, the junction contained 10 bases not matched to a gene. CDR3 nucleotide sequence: TGTGCCAGCAGTTTATTTACAGGGGCAGGCGGGGAGCAGTACTTC. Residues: CASSLFTGAGGEQYF.

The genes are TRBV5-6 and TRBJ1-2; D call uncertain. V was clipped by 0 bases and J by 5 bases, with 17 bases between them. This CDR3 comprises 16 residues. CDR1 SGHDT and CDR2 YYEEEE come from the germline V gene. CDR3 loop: CASSLAGGQLLYGYTF. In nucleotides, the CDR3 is TGTGCCAGCAGCTTGGCTGGCGGTCAGCTTCTTTATGGCTACACCTTC.

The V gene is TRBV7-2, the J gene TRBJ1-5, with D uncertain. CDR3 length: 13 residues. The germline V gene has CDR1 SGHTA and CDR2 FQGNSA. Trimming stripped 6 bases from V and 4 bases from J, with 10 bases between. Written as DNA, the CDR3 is TGTGCCAGCAGTAAGGGATTGAATCAGCCCCAGCATTTT. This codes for CASSKGLNQPQHF.

The CDR3 coding sequence is TGTGCCAGCAGCTCACAGGGCCGCGATACGCAGTATTTT. This encodes CASSSQGRDTQYF. V is TRBV7-9 and J is TRBJ2-3, with TRBD1 as a possible D gene (6 bases). This CDR3 region has 13 residues. V was cut by 4 bases and J by 6 bases, with 11 bases left in between. The germline V gene encodes CDR1 SEHNR and CDR2 FQNEAQ (reference sequence).

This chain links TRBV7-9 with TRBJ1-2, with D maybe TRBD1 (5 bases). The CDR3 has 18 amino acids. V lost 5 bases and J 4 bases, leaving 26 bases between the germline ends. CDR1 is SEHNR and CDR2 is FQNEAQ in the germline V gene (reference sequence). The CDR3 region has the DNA TGTGCCAGCAGCCGACGGACTAATAATAATAGGGGTGGCTATGGCTACACCTTC. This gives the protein CASSRRTNNNRGGYGYTF.

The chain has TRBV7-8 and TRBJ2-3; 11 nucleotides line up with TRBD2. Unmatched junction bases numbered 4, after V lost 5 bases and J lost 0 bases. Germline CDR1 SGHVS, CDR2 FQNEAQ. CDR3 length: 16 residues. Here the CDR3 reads CASSVVAGGSTDTQYF. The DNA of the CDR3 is TGTGCCAGCAGCGTGGTAGCGGGGGGGAGCACAGATACGCAGTATTTT. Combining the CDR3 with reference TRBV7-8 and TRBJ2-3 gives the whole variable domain GAGVSQSPRYKVAKRGQDVALRCDPISGHVSLFWYQQALGQGPEFLTYFQNEAQLDKSGLPSDRFFAERPEGSVSTLKIQRTQQEDSAVYLCASSVVAGGSTDTQYFGPGTRLTVL.

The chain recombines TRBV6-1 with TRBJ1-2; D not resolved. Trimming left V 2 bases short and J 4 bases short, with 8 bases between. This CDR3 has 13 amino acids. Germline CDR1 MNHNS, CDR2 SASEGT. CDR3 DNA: TGTGCCAGCAGTGAAATGGGGAGCTATGGCTACACCTTC. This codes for CASSEMGSYGYTF.

The CDR3 is CASSMGGRYGYTF. CDR3 nucleotides: TGTGCCAGTAGTATGGGGGGCCGGTATGGCTACACCTTC. The chain carries TRBV19 and TRBJ1-2, with D maybe TRBD1 (6 bases). Germline CDR1 and CDR2: LNHDA and SQIVND (reference sequence). V gave up 3 bases and J gave up 5 bases, with 10 bases separating them. The length of the CDR3 is 13 residues.

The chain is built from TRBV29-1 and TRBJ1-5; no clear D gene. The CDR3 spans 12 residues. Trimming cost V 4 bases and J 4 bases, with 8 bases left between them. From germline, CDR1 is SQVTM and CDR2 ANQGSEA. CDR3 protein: CSVADGNQPQHF. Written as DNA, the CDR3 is TGCAGCGTTGCCGACGGGAATCAGCCCCAGCATTTT.

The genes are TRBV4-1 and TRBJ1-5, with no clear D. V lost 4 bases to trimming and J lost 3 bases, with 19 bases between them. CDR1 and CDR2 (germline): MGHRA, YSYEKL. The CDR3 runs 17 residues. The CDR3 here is CASSPHPTRAYNQPQHF. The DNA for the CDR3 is TGCGCCAGCAGCCCCCACCCGACGAGAGCCTACAATCAGCCCCAGCATTTT.

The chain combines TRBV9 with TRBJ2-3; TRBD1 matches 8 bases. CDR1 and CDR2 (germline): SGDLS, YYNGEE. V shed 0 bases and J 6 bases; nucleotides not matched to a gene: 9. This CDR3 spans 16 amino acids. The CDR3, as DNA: TGTGCCAGCAGCGTAGCTACAGGGGGACTCATGGATACGCAGTATTTT. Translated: CASSVATGGLMDTQYF.